The clone carrying this T cell receptor beta chain was counted only a few times. Its specificity is unknown. This sample was taken from a study of blood T cells in healthy people across ages. Points from the study as a whole: Unknown CMV status may confound age-related changes in expanded clones.

The use of a sample-barcoded 5' primer and a J-beta primer mix characterized a second PCR of roughly 6 to 12 cycles. MiXCR, run by TCRdb on the 5' RACE reads, gives a single entry per CDR3 protein. Of hundreds of thousands of distinct CDR3 sequences detected, around 21% appear once; the ten largest clones hold approximately 3.7%. This receptor was taken from a man aged 65 to 85 in good health. Sequencing input: blood.

The CDR3 nucleotides are TGTGCCTCTCGTGGGGCAGGGGGCTACGAGCAGTACTTC. It is translated as CASRGAGGYEQYF. The genes are TRBV28 and TRBJ2-5, with TRBD1 identical over 7 bases. TRBJ2-7 explains the end of the DNA better; the J call may be wrong. Germline lookup yields CDR1 MDHEN and CDR2 SYDVKM. The CDR3 runs to 13 residues.